This TCR beta chain is from a study of blood T cells in healthy people across ages. A word on this clonotype: The target antigen is unknown.

There were at least 6 micrograms of total RNA extracted from every sample. A second roughly 6 to 12 cycle PCR used barcoded and J-beta primers. MiXCR, applied by TCRdb to the 5' RACE reads, yields one record per CDR3 protein. The sample yields around 800,000 distinct CDR3 sequences, around 42% seen once. Germline CDR1 DFQATT, CDR2 SNEGSKA (reference sequence). V lost 5 bases to trimming and J lost 8 bases; unmatched junction nucleotides: 14. The CDR3 loop spans 14 amino acids. Study conclusions and caveats: Diversity of TCR beta per million T cells declined in a roughly linear way with age. A greater number of naive CD4+ cells and higher diversity distinguished long-lived donors from aged donors.

The sequencing input was blood. The chain carries TRBV20-1 and TRBJ2-5, with 7 positions matching TRBD1. This clonotype was obtained from a man between 60 and 75 years old in good health. CDR3 bases: TGCAGTGCTCACCGGGACAGACAGAAGAGAACCCAGTACTTC. Translation: CSAHRDRQKRTQYF.